This T cell receptor beta chain was identified in a study of cytomegalovirus exposure and HLA in healthy donors. Study-wide findings and caveats: It was taken for granted in presence/absence analyses that sequencing depth across donors was roughly uniform.

Points on this clone: What it binds is not known.

With 60 Vbeta and 13 Jbeta primers, the PCR was carried out. Using immunoSEQ multiplex PCR, the repertoire was profiled, and TCRdb retains in-frame clones only, with some absent. The table includes tens of thousands of clones, approximately 79% detected once. The V and J ends lost 0 bases and 1 base respectively, with 19 bases between them. This CDR3 has 19 amino acids. The germline V gene encodes CDR1 ENHRY and CDR2 SYGVKD. The clonotype was recovered from a woman aged 40 to 50 in good health and CMV-seropositive. The chain joins TRBV10-3 to TRBJ1-5; D not certain. The sample taken for sequencing was PBMCs. CDR3 loop: CAISESEGRSTLSNQPQHF. The CDR3 region has the DNA TGTGCCATCAGTGAGTCTGAAGGGAGATCCACATTAAGCAATCAGCCCCAGCATTTT.